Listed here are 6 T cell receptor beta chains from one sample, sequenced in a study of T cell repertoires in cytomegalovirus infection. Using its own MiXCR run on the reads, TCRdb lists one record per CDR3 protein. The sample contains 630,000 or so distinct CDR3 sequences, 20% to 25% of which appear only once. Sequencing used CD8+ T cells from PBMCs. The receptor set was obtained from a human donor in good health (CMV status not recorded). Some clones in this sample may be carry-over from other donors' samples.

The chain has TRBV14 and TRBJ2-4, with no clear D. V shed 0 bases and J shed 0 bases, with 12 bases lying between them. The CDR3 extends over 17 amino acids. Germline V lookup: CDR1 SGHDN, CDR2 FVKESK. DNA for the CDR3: TGTGCCAGCAGCCAAGATGCAGCCAATTTAGCCAAAAACATTCAGTACTTC. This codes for CASSQDAANLAKNIQYF.

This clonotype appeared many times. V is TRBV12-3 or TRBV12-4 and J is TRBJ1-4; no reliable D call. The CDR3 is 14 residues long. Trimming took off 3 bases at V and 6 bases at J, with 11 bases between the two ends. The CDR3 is CASSFGGMDEKLFF. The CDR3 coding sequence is TGTGCCAGCAGTTTTGGAGGGATGGATGAAAAACTGTTTTTT.

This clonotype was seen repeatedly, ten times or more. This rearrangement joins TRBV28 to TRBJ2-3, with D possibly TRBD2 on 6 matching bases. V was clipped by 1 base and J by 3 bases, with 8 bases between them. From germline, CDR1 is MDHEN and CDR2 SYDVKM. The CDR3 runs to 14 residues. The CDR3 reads CASSLYGGTDTQYF. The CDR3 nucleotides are TGTGCCAGCAGTTTATATGGGGGGACAGATACGCAGTATTTT.

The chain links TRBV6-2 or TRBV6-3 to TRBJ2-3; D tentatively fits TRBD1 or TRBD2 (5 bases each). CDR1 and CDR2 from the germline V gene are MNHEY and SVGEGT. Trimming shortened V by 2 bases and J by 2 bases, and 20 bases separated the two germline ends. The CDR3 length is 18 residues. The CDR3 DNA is TGTGCCAGCAGTTACGAGAGAGGCGAGGGGTTTTTCACAGATACGCAGTATTTT. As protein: CASSYERGEGFFTDTQYF.

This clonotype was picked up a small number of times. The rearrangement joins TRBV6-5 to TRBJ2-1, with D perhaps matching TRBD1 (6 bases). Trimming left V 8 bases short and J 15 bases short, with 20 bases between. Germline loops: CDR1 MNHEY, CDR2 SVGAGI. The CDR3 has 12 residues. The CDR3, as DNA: TGTGCCAGCTGGGCGACAGGACAAAGTGCGTTCTTC. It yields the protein CASWATGQSAFF.

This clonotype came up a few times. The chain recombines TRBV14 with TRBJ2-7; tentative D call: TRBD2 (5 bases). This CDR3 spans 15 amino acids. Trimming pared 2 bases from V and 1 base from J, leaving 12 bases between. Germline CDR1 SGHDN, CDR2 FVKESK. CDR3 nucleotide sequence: TGTGCCAGCAGCCAAAAACGGGGTTTGTCCTACGAGCAGTACTTC. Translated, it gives CASSQKRGLSYEQYF. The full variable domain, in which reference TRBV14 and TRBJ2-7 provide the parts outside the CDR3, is EAGVTQFPSHSVIEKGQTVTLRCDPISGHDNLYWYRRVMGKEIKFLLHFVKESKQDESGMPNNRFLAERTGGTYSTLKVQPAELEDSGVYFCASSQKRGLSYEQYFGPGTRLTVT.